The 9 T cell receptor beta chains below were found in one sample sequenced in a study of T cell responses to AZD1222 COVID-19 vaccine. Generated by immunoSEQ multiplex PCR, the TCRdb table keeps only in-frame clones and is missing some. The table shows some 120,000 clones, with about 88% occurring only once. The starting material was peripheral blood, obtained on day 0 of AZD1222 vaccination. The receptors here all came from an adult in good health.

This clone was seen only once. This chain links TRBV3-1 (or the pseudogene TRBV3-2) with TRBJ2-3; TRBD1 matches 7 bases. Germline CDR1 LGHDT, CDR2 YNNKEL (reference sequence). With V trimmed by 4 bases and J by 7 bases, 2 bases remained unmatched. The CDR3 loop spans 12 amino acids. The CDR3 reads CASSRQGNTQYF. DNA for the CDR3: TGTGCCAGCAGCCGACAGGGAAATACGCAGTATTTT.

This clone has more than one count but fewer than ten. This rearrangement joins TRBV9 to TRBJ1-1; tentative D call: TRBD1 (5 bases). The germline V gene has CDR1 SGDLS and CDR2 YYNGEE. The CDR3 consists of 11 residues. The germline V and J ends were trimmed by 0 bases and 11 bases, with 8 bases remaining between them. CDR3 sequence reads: CASSVAGEAFF. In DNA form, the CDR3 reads TGTGCCAGCAGCGTAGCGGGGGAGGCTTTCTTT.

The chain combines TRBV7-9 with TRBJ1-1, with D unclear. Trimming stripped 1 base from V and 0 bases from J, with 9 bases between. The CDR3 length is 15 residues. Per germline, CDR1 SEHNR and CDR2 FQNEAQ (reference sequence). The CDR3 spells CASSLGVGLNTEAFF. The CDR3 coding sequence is TGTGCCAGCAGCTTAGGGGTGGGGTTGAACACTGAAGCTTTCTTT. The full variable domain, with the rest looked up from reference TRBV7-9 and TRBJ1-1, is DTGVSQNPRHKITKRGQNVTFRCDPISEHNRLYWYRQTLGQGPEFLTYFQNEAQLEKSRLLSDRFSAERPKGSFSTLEIQRTEQGDSAMYLCASSLGVGLNTEAFFGQGTRLTVV.

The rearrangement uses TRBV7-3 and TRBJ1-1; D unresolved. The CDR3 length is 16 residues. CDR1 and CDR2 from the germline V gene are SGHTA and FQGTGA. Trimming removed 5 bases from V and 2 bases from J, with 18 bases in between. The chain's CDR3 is CASSQIPAGSNTEAFF. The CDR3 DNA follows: TGTGCCAGCAGCCAAATCCCGGCCGGGTCCAACACTGAAGCTTTCTTT.

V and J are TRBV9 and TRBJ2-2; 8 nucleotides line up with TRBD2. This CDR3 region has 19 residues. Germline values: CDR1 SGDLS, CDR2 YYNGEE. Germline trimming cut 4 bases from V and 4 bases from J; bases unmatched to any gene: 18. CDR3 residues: CASSPRPISGGLSTGELFF. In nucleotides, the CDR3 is TGTGCCAGCAGCCCTCGCCCCATCTCGGGGGGGCTTTCCACCGGGGAGCTGTTTTTT.

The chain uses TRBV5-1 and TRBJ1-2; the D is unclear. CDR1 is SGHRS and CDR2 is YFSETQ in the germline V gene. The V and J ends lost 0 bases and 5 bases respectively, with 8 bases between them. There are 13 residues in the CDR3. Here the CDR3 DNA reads TGCGCCAGCAGCTTGGACAGCACGTATGGCTACACCTTC. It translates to CASSLDSTYGYTF.

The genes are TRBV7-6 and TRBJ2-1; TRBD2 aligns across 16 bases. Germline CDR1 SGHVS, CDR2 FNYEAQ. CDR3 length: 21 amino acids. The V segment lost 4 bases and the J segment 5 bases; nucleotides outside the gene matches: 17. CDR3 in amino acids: CASSSFSPGLAGGPPHNEQFF. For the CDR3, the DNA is TGTGCCAGCAGCTCATTCTCACCGGGACTAGCGGGGGGGCCCCCACACAATGAGCAGTTCTTC.

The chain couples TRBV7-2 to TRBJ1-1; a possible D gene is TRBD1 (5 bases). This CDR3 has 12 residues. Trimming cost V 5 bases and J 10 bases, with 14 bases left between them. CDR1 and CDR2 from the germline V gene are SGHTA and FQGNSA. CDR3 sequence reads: CASSQGLTGAFF. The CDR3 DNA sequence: TGTGCCAGCAGCCAGGGACTTACGGGAGCTTTCTTT.

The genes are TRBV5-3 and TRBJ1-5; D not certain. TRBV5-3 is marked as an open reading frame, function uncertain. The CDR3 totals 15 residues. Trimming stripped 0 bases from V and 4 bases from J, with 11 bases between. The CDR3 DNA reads TGTGCCAGAAGCTTGGATTCTGGGAGAAATCAGCCCCAGCATTTT. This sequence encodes CARSLDSGRNQPQHF.